This T cell receptor (beta chain) was sequenced during a study of shared clonotypes between healthy human individuals. The length of the CDR3 is 15 residues. Germline assignment: CDR1 SGHNT and CDR2 YENEEA. The V and J ends lost 3 bases and 6 bases, in that order; junction bases with no gene match: 9. Repertoires were generated with immunoSEQ multiplex PCR, while TCRdb's copy carries only in-frame clones and drops some. The top ten clones hold over 1.3% of a sample with about 980,000 clones, about three quarters of them seen once. This clone was seen just once. The chain is built from TRBV11-3 and TRBJ1-2, with TRBD1 identical over 8 bases. This clonotype was obtained from a man in his late teens or twenties in good health. Sequenced material: memory CD4+ T cells sorted from blood. Subset reported: CD45RA-negative fraction. As DNA, the CDR3 is TGTGCCAGCAGCTTTAGACAGGGGAAGGGGGATGGCTACACCTTC. This translates into CASSFRQGKGDGYTF. The full variable domain, completed using reference TRBV11-3 and TRBJ1-2, is EAGVVQSPRYKIIEKKQPVAFWCNPISGHNTLYWYLQNLGQGPELLIRYENEEAVDDSQLPKDRFSAERLKGVDSTLKIQPAELGDSAVYLCASSFRQGKGDGYTFGSGTRLTVV.